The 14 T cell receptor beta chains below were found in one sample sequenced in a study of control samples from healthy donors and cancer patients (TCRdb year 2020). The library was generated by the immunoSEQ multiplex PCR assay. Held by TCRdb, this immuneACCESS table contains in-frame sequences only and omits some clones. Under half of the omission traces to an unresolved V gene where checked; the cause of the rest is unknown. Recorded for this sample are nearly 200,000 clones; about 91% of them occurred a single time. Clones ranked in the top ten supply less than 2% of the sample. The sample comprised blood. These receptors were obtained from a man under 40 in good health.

The CDR3 protein is CASSQLAGTDKNIQYF. Written as DNA, the CDR3 is TGCGCCAGCAGCCAACTAGCGGGGACCGATAAAAACATTCAGTACTTC. This chain uses TRBV4-1 with TRBJ2-4; 9 bases line up with TRBD2. The germline V gene has CDR1 MGHRA and CDR2 YSYEKL. Trimming cost V 2 bases and J 4 bases; bases outside gene matches: 6. The CDR3 has 16 amino acids.

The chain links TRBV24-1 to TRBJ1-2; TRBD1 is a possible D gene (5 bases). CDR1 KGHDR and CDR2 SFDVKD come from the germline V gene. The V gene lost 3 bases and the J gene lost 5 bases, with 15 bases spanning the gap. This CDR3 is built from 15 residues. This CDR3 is CATSDPTGTEYGYTF. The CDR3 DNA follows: TGTGCCACCAGTGATCCCACCGGGACGGAATATGGCTACACCTTC.

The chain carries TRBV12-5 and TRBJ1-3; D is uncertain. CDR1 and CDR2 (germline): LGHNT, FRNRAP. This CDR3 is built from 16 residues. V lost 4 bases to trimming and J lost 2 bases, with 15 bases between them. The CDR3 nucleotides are TGTGCTAGTGGTTCCGAGCCCACTTATACTGGAAACACCATATATTTT. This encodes CASGSEPTYTGNTIYF.

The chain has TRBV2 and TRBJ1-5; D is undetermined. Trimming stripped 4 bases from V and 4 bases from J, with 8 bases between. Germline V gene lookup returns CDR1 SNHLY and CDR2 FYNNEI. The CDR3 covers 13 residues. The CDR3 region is CASSVPPNQPQHF. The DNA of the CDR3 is TGTGCCAGCAGTGTCCCCCCTAATCAGCCCCAGCATTTT.

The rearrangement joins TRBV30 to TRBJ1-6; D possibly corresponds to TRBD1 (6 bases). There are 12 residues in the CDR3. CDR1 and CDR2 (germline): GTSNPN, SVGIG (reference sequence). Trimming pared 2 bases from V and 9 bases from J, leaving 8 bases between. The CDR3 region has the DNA TGTGCCTGGAGTACAGGGACTTCACCCCTCCACTTT. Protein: CAWSTGTSPLHF.

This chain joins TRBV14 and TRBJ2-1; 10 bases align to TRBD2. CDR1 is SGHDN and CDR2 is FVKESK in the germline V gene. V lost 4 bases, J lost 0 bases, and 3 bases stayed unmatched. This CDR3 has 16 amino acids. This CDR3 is CASSLLAGASYNEQFF. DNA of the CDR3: TGTGCCAGCAGCCTTCTAGCGGGGGCCTCCTACAATGAGCAGTTCTTC.

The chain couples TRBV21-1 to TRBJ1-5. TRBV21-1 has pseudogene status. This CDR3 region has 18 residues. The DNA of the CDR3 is TGTGCCAGCAGCAAAGTGGGGTCGGACCGGGCTAGCAATCAGCCCCAGCATTTT. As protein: CASSKVGSDRASNQPQHF.

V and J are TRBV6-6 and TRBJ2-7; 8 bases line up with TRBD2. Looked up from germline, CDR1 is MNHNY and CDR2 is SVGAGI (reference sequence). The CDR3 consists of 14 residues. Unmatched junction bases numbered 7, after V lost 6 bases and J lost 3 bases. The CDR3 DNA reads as TGTGCCAGCAGCTATGGGACTAGGGGCTACGAGCAGTACTTC. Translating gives CASSYGTRGYEQYF.

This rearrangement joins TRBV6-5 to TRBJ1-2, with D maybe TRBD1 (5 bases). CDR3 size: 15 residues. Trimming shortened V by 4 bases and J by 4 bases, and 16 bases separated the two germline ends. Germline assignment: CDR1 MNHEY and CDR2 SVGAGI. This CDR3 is CASSLRGRGGYGYTF. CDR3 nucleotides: TGTGCCAGCAGTTTACGGGGGAGGGGAGGCTATGGCTACACCTTC.

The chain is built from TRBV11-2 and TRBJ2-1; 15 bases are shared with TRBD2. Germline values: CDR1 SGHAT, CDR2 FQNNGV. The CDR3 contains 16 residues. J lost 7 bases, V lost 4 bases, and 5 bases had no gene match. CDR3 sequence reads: CASSWGLAGGRNEQFF. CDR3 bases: TGTGCCAGCAGCTGGGGACTAGCGGGGGGAAGGAATGAGCAGTTCTTC.

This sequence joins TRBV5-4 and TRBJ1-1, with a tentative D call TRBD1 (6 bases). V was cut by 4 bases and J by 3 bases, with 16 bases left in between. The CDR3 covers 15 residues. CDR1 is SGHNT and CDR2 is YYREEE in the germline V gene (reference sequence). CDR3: CASSPRSHRDTEAFF. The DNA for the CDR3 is TGTGCCAGCAGCCCTAGATCTCACAGGGACACTGAAGCTTTCTTT.

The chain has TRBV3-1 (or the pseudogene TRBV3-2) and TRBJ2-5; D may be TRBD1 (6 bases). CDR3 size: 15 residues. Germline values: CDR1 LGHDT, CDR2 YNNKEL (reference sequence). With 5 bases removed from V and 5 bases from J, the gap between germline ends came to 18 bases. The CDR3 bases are TGTGCCAGCAGCTCCGGGACACACAGATCGGAGACCCAGTACTTC. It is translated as CASSSGTHRSETQYF.

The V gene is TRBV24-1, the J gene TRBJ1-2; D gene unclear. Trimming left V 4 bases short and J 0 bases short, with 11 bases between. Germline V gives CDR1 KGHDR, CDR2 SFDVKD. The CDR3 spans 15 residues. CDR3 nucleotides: TGTGCCACCAGTGAGACCGGCAGCTCTAACTATGGCTACACCTTC. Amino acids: CATSETGSSNYGYTF.

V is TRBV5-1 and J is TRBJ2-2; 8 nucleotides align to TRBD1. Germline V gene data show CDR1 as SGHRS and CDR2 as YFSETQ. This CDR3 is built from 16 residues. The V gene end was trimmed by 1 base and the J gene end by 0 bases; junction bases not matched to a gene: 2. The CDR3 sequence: CASSLTGQANTGELFF. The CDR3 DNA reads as TGCGCCAGCAGCTTGACGGGACAGGCGAACACCGGGGAGCTGTTTTTT.